These T cell receptor beta chains were read from a single sample in a study of TIL therapy for anti-PD-1-resistant metastatic lung cancer. Sequencing was performed with immunoSEQ multiplex PCR; in TCRdb, only in-frame clones are kept and a portion is missing. Of approximately 15,000 clones in the sample, roughly 82% were seen once. The sequencing here drew on blood, taken at baseline. The receptors originated from a person aged 25 to 79 with non-small cell lung cancer. Both conserved end residues are part of each CDR3. The D gene is left open where the match is weak.

d_call,v_call,cdr3_aa
-,TRBV18,CASSPSGRNYEQYF
-,TRBV7-2,CASSFNSLAKNIQYF
TRBD1,TRBV6-5,CASGQQGARETQYF
-,TRBV29-1,CSVTGVSNQPQHF
-,TRBV6-6,CASRSEPYTEAFF
-,TRBV5-1,CASSWLGGAATEAFF
TRBD2,TRBV30,CAWSVGISGLAYTYF
-,TRBV29-1,CSVEGGGYTF
TRBD1,TRBV11-3,CASSTPGQGLYTEAFF
-,TRBV18,CASSPPGLLGDTQYF
-,TRBV30,CAWAARGYRYNEQFF
-,TRBV7-8,CASSLGSSTNEKLFF
-,TRBV21-1,CASSKGRRGPDTQYF
-,TRBV30,CAWRGRAEAFF
-,TRBV11-2,CASSLEHSGSGANVLTF
-,TRBV6-5,CASSPGTYGYTF
TRBD2,TRBV5-4,CASSPGTTNEQFF
-,TRBV6-1,CASSEEGLAKNIQYF
TRBD1,TRBV7-2,CASSPGTVVEKLFF
TRBD1,TRBV25-1,CASSERTGATTGELFF
TRBD2,TRBV5-4,CASSLAGVQETQYF
TRBD1,TRBV7-2,CASSLTGTGTDTQYF
-,TRBV5-4,CASSPYGGFAGNTIYF
-,TRBV4-3,CASRGFDEQYF
-,TRBV19,CATGIPGPPYGYTF
-,TRBV28,CASSPAEGGGYTF
TRBD1,TRBV27,CASSPDRGEQFF
TRBD2,TRBV7-7,CASSLGALSGRARETQYF
-,TRBV19,CASRGPHNSPLHF
-,TRBV5-1,CASSLGGTDTQYF
-,TRBV7-3,CASSLNANQPQHF
-,TRBV11-2,CASSSRDHLAKNIQYF
-,TRBV29-1,CSLRTDNYGYTF
TRBD2,TRBV9,CASSAGLAGGLISSYEQYF
-,TRBV6-1,CASRTTGPNSPLHF
TRBD1,TRBV9,CASSPTTGWGPSPLHF
TRBD2,TRBV7-3,CARLTSGSDEQFF
-,TRBV21-1,CASSSRDRGPDTGELFF
-,TRBV7-2,CASSLMASTDTQYF
TRBD1,TRBV11-3,CASSPTRGQGNYGYTF
TRBD2,TRBV27,CASSFLTSGGAREQYF
-,TRBV29-1,CSVERWGRNEKLFF
-,TRBV11-2,CASSLVSGRGPHYGYTF
-,TRBV5-1,CASSFNQGSYEQYF
-,TRBV5-4,CASSLSIGRPTTEAFF
TRBD1,TRBV10-3,CAISERTGPSEQYF
-,TRBV7-2,CASSLTIGQLYEQYF
-,TRBV9,CASSVGGQPNQPQHF
-,TRBV6-5,CASSIKGTDTYEQYF
-,TRBV18,CASSKIGGEGYTF
TRBD1,TRBV5-6,CASSLLDRGHYNEQFF
TRBD2,TRBV29-1,CSVGVAGVGEQYF
-,TRBV5-8,CASSSSGALGTEAFF
-,TRBV30,CAWSVRGNQPQHF